This passage covers 14 T cell receptor beta chains from one sample sequenced in a study of CD8+CD57+ T cells in acquired aplastic anemia. TCR beta VDJ and CDR3 profiling used genomic DNA as template. TCRdb reprocessed the reads with MiXCR, giving one entry per CDR3 protein. The sample carries 400,000 to 450,000 distinct CDR3 sequences, roughly 64% recorded once. The sample taken for sequencing was sorted CD4+, CD8+, or CD8+CD57+ T cells (not recorded which) from PBMCs. The receptor set was obtained from a human donor in good health, serving as a control.

The V gene is TRBV11-3, the J gene TRBJ1-2, with TRBD1 as a possible D gene (6 bases). This CDR3 comprises 16 residues. Germline V gene sequence: CDR1 SGHNT, CDR2 YENEEA. Trimming cost V 6 bases and J 4 bases, with 21 bases left between them. The CDR3 nucleotides read TGTGCCAGCAGTTACGCTCCCAGGGGAGGTGGCTATGGCTACACCTTC. This translates into CASSYAPRGGGYGYTF.

The V and J genes are TRBV20-1 and TRBJ1-5; TRBD1 is a possible D gene (5 bases). The CDR3 length is 14 residues. Per the germline V gene, CDR1 is DFQATT and CDR2 is SNEGSKA (reference sequence). The germline V and J ends were trimmed by 1 base and 4 bases, with 11 bases remaining between them. CDR3 sequence (DNA): TGCAGTGCTAGAGTTGGGCAGGGTAATCAGCCCCAGCATTTT. It encodes CSARVGQGNQPQHF.

This clonotype was counted at least ten times. This chain joins TRBV29-1 and TRBJ1-1, with 12 bases lining up with TRBD1. Germline lookup yields CDR1 SQVTM and CDR2 ANQGSEA. The V gene end was trimmed by 7 bases and the J gene end by 6 bases; junction bases not matched to a gene: 6. This CDR3 is 13 amino acids long. CDR3: CSGQGQGAPEAFF. CDR3 DNA: TGCAGCGGGCAGGGACAGGGGGCCCCTGAAGCTTTCTTT.

This clonotype was detected ten times or more. This sequence joins TRBV5-5 and TRBJ2-1; D perhaps matches TRBD2 (6 bases). V dropped 9 bases and J dropped 0 bases, with 19 bases sitting between them. Germline-derived CDR1 and CDR2 are SGHKS and YYEKEE (reference sequence). This CDR3 has 16 amino acids. The CDR3 DNA is TGTGCCATCCAACCTGGCGCGGGGAGCTCCTACAATGAGCAGTTCTTC. Residues: CAIQPGAGSSYNEQFF. The full variable domain, with the rest looked up from reference TRBV5-5 and TRBJ2-1, is DAGVTQSPTHLIKTRGQQVTLRCSPISGHKSVSWYQQVLGQGPQFIFQYYEKEERGRGNFPDRFSARQFPNYSSELNVNALLLGDSALYLCAIQPGAGSSYNEQFFGPGTRLTVL.

The CDR3 nucleotides are TGTGCCAGCAGCTTAGCCCAGGGGGTGATCCCCAATGCGCAGTATTTT. Protein product: CASSLAQGVIPNAQYF. The chain joins TRBV7-2 to TRBJ2-3; 7 bases match TRBD1. The J segment lost 10 bases and the V segment lost 0 bases, leaving 13 bases of the junction unmatched. Germline lookup yields CDR1 SGHTA and CDR2 FQGNSA. This CDR3 is built from 16 residues. Full variable domain (outside the CDR3, taken from reference TRBV7-2 and TRBJ2-3): GAGVSQSPSNKVTEKGKDVELRCDPISGHTALYWYRQSLGQGLEFLIYFQGNSAPDKSGLPSDRFSAERTGGSVSTLTIQRTQQEDSAVYLCASSLAQGVIPNAQYFGPGTRLTVL.

A word on this clonotype: One end of the junction fails to match germline, which may point to a read error. The V gene is TRBV7-2, the J gene TRBJ2-5, with D maybe TRBD2 (7 bases). The length of the CDR3 is 12 residues. The germline V gene has CDR1 SGHTA and CDR2 FQGNSA. This CDR3 is CASGGEGGTEYF. DNA for the CDR3: TGTGCCAGCGGGGGGGAGGGGGGGACCGAGTACTTC.

This clonotype was recorded only once. With a much larger clone just one base away, this may be a read error. The chain joins TRBV6-1 to TRBJ2-3, with a possible D match to TRBD2 (6 bases). Germline CDR1 MNHNS, CDR2 SASEGT. The CDR3 covers 16 residues. Deletions cut 4 bases from V and 0 bases from J, with 14 bases between. The CDR3 loop reads CASSVTPRGSTDTQYF. CDR3 DNA sequence: TGTGCCAGCAGTGTGACCCCGCGGGGCAGCACAGATACGCAGTATTTT.

A word on this clonotype: The junction departs from the called germline gene at one end, perhaps through a read error. The chain has TRBV14 and TRBJ2-1, with D perhaps being TRBD1 or TRBD2 (5 bases each). Germline loops: CDR1 SGHDN, CDR2 FVKESK. The CDR3 has 13 amino acids. The CDR3: CASSLPSRAREPF. As DNA, the CDR3 is TGTGCCAGCAGCCTGCCTTCTAGGGCCAGGGAGCCCTTC.

This clonotype showed up many times. J is TRBJ1-6 and V is TRBV11-2; D gene ambiguous. V was shortened by 1 base and J by 6 bases, with 7 bases between the two germline ends. This CDR3 spans 14 amino acids. The germline V gene encodes CDR1 SGHAT and CDR2 FQNNGV. The CDR3 spells CASSLGLSNSPLHF. DNA for the CDR3: TGTGCCAGCAGCTTAGGTTTAAGTAATTCACCCCTCCACTTT.

This clonotype appeared a few times. A much larger clone sits a single nucleotide away, making a read error possible. This chain joins TRBV5-6 and TRBJ2-5; D is possibly TRBD2 (5 bases). This CDR3 has 13 residues. CDR1 and CDR2 (germline): SGHDT, YYEEEE. This CDR3 reads CASGLRVKETQYF. The CDR3 DNA reads TGTGCCAGCGGCTTGAGGGTAAAAGAGACCCAGTACTTC.

The chain recombines TRBV7-8 with TRBJ2-7; 10 bases are a match to TRBD2. This CDR3 comprises 15 residues. J lost 3 bases, V lost 5 bases, and 7 bases had no gene match. Per the germline V gene, CDR1 is SGHVS and CDR2 is FQNEAQ. The CDR3 sequence: CASSLAVAGGYEQYF. CDR3 nucleotides: TGTGCCAGCAGCCTCGCGGTAGCGGGGGGCTACGAGCAGTACTTC. Full variable domain (remainder filled in from reference TRBV7-8 and TRBJ2-7): GAGVSQSPRYKVAKRGQDVALRCDPISGHVSLFWYQQALGQGPEFLTYFQNEAQLDKSGLPSDRFFAERPEGSVSTLKIQRTQQEDSAVYLCASSLAVAGGYEQYFGPGTRLTVT.

As to this clonotype: At one end, the junction sequence differs from germline, possibly due to a read error. V is TRBV7-3 and J is TRBJ1-1; D is possibly TRBD1 (5 bases). The CDR3 consists of 11 residues. Germline lookup yields CDR1 SGHTA and CDR2 FQGTGA. DNA of the CDR3: TGTGCCAGCAGTTTACGGGGCGATCAGTACTTT. This encodes CASSLRGDQYF.

The chain couples TRBV20-1 to TRBJ2-5; 9 bases are shared with TRBD2. The ends lost 1 base at V and 5 bases at J; junction bases unmatched: 5. The CDR3 extends over 14 amino acids. Germline loops: CDR1 DFQATT, CDR2 SNEGSKA (reference sequence). CDR3 nucleotide sequence: TGCAGTGCTAGAGGCGGGGGGGACGCGGAGACCCAGTACTTC. Its translation: CSARGGGDAETQYF.

The gene calls are TRBV7-4 and TRBJ1-6, with 8 nucleotides matching TRBD1. The CDR3 totals 17 residues. CDR1 is SGHVT, CDR2 SQSDAQ, per germline. The J segment lost 7 bases and the V segment lost 5 bases, leaving 13 bases of the junction unmatched. In DNA, the CDR3 is TGTGCCAGCAGCGCAAGACAGTGGAGGGACAGGAATTCACCCCTCCACTTT. It translates to CASSARQWRDRNSPLHF.